A selection of T cell receptor beta chains follows, all from one sample in a study of graft-versus-host responses after intestinal transplantation. The method was immunoSEQ multiplex PCR; TCRdb's version includes in-frame clones alone and lacks a portion of them. The repertoire holds 20,000 to 25,000 clones, 40% to 45% seen once, with 1.5% to 2% in the top ten. The specimen was alloreactive CD8+ T cells from a mixed lymphocyte reaction culture, collected before intestinal transplant. The source is a human patient who received an intestinal transplant. Each CDR3 is given with its conserved first and last residue.

v_call	j_call	cdr3_aa
TRBV23-1	TRBJ2-2	CASSQGPGQSNTGELFF
TRBV19	TRBJ1-1	CAAYSWTEAFF
TRBV13	TRBJ2-7	CASSLVRREAKYF
TRBV13	TRBJ1-1	CASSPDRSYTEAFF
TRBV7-8	TRBJ2-5	CASSLGMVAQETQYF
TRBV23-1	TRBJ2-3	CASSQTTPFTSGRADTQYF
TRBV27	TRBJ2-2	CASSFLAGELFF
TRBV5-1	TRBJ2-1	CASSLMTGENEQFF
TRBV11-2	TRBJ1-5	CASSLTDNQPQHF
TRBV7-9	TRBJ1-1	CASSLRQITEAFF
TRBV18	TRBJ1-3	CASSAVASSGNTIYF
TRBV5-6	TRBJ2-7	CASSLSIYEQYF
TRBV2	TRBJ2-7	CASRRLQGLGYEQYF
TRBV19	TRBJ2-5	CASSIRKQETQYF
TRBV7-9	TRBJ2-3	CASSSSTDTQYF
TRBV10-1	TRBJ1-1	CASSESLADTEAFF
TRBV6-5	TRBJ2-3	CASRKLAGSTDTQYF